One and the same sample provided the 15 T cell receptor beta chains below, sequenced in a study of T-cell reconstitution after alpha-beta-depleted transplantation in children. Researchers prepared the TCRbeta library using unique molecular identifiers, the study reports. Each CDR3 protein gets one entry after TCRdb re-called the PCR reads with MiXCR. The repertoire holds roughly 500,000 distinct CDR3 sequences, approximately 12% seen once, with around 6.1% in the top ten. The source was PBMCs from the stem cell graft donor, collected from the stem cell graft. These receptors all come from a human donor who donated a stem cell graft to a child with combined immunodeficiency.

This clonotype has a single count. The rearrangement links TRBV30 to TRBJ1-6; D possibly corresponds to TRBD1 (5 bases). CDR1 and CDR2 from the germline V gene are GTSNPN and SVGIG (reference sequence). This CDR3 region has 15 residues. Trimming shortened V by 3 bases and J by 7 bases, and 16 bases separated the two germline ends. In nucleotides, the CDR3 is TGTGCCTGGAGATCCACGGGGGGAGGAAATTCACCCCTCCACTTT. The encoded protein is CAWRSTGGGNSPLHF.

This clonotype was observed a handful of times. V gene TRBV7-2 combines with J gene TRBJ2-7, with 15 bases matching TRBD2. Germline values: CDR1 SGHTA, CDR2 FQGNSA. The CDR3 is made up of 16 amino acids. With 3 bases clipped from V and 5 bases from J, the junction kept 5 bases outside the gene matches. CDR3 DNA sequence: TGTGCCAGCAGCTTCAGGACTAGCGGGAGGGCCAACGAGCAGTACTTC. Translation gives CASSFRTSGRANEQYF.

The genes are TRBV6-5 and TRBJ2-5; 8 bases map to TRBD1. The CDR3 length is 16 residues. V lost 2 bases and J lost 0; bases outside the gene matches: 5. CDR1 and CDR2 from the germline V gene are MNHEY and SVGAGI. The CDR3 nucleotides read TGTGCCAGCAGTTACGGGGCAGGGGGCGACCAAGAGACCCAGTACTTC. Encoded protein: CASSYGAGGDQETQYF.

This clonotype was counted between two and nine times. The chain combines TRBV30 with TRBJ1-6; possibly TRBD1 for D (6 bases). Trimming stripped 5 bases from V and 4 bases from J, with 12 bases between. The CDR3 has 14 residues. The germline gives CDR1 GTSNPN, CDR2 SVGIG (reference sequence). The DNA of the CDR3 is TGTGCCTGGCAGACGGGGGCATATAATTCACCCCTCCACTTT. Protein product: CAWQTGAYNSPLHF.

This clonotype has ten or more counts. The chain links TRBV25-1 to TRBJ2-1, with 8 nucleotides matching TRBD1. Germline-derived CDR1 and CDR2 are MGHDK and SYGVNS. Trimming removed 10 bases from V and 6 bases from J; junction bases left unmatched: 8. CDR3 size: 13 residues. The CDR3 reads CATTDRDLNEQFF. DNA of the CDR3: TGTGCCACCACGGACAGGGATCTCAATGAGCAGTTCTTC.

This clonotype has only a few counts. The chain is built from TRBV2 and TRBJ1-2, with D possibly being TRBD1 (5 bases). Germline V gene data show CDR1 as SNHLY and CDR2 as FYNNEI. Trimming cost V 7 bases and J 4 bases, with 16 bases left between them. CDR3 length: 14 amino acids. In DNA form, the CDR3 reads TGTGCCAGCATGGGCCCTAGGGGAGGCTATGGCTACACCTTC. Protein: CASMGPRGGYGYTF.

This clonotype was found many times. J is TRBJ2-5 and V is TRBV12-3 or TRBV12-4, with a possible D match to TRBD2 (5 bases). The CDR3 loop spans 15 amino acids. With 7 bases removed from V and 1 base from J, the gap between germline ends came to 16 bases. The CDR3 sequence is CASTSRLGVQETQYF. The CDR3 DNA is TGTGCCAGCACCTCCCGACTGGGAGTCCAAGAGACCCAGTACTTC.

This clonotype was detected many times. The chain is built from TRBV6-1 and TRBJ2-3; D call uncertain. The CDR3 runs to 17 residues. The V end was cut by 5 bases, the J end by 0 bases, with 18 bases between. Germline V gives CDR1 MNHNS, CDR2 SASEGT. The DNA for the CDR3 is TGTGCCAGCAGTCCCATATGGGTCTCTTCTAGCACAGATACGCAGTATTTT. As protein: CASSPIWVSSSTDTQYF.

This clonotype appeared a few times. The chain recombines TRBV29-1 with TRBJ2-4; no definite D call. The V end was cut by 7 bases, the J end by 7 bases, with 11 bases between. CDR3 length: 11 residues. CDR1 is SQVTM and CDR2 is ANQGSEA in the germline V gene. The CDR3: CSAGPANIQYF. CDR3 DNA sequence: TGCAGCGCCGGACCGGCGAACATTCAGTACTTC. Based on the CDR3 plus reference TRBV29-1 and TRBJ2-4, the full variable domain is SAVISQKPSRDICQRGTSLTIQCQVDSQVTMMFWYRQQPGQSLTLIATANQGSEATYESGFVIDKFPISRPNLTFSTLTVSNMSPEDSSIYLCSAGPANIQYFGAGTRLSVL.

This clonotype is deemed medium-sized. The rearrangement links TRBV11-2 to TRBJ2-7; no definite D call. The V and J ends lost 1 base and 3 bases respectively, with 4 bases between them. Germline CDR1 reads SGHAT; CDR2 reads FQNNGV. CDR3 length: 12 amino acids. The CDR3 DNA reads TGTGCCAGCAGCTTAGTGGACTACGAGCAGTACTTC. Protein sequence: CASSLVDYEQYF.

The V call is TRBV12-3 or TRBV12-4, the J call TRBJ2-5; the match to TRBD2 covers 13 bases. The J segment lost 0 bases and the V segment lost 6 bases, leaving 10 bases of the junction unmatched. The CDR3 has 18 residues. The CDR3: CASSYQTSGRTYQETQYF. The CDR3 DNA follows: TGTGCCAGCAGCTACCAGACTAGCGGGAGGACGTACCAAGAGACCCAGTACTTC.

CDR3 residues: CSAPAGGLGTEAFF. CDR3 coding DNA: TGCAGTGCTCCGGCGGGTGGGTTAGGGACTGAAGCTTTCTTT. The V gene is TRBV20-1, the J gene TRBJ1-1; D not resolved. Germline loops: CDR1 DFQATT, CDR2 SNEGSKA (reference sequence). The length of the CDR3 is 14 residues. V dropped 5 bases and J dropped 5 bases, with 18 bases sitting between them.

This clonotype has only a few counts. The rearrangement uses TRBV4-1 and TRBJ2-1; 11 bases are a match to TRBD2. With 4 bases clipped from V and 4 bases from J, the junction kept 6 bases outside the gene matches. This CDR3 spans 16 amino acids. Germline lookup yields CDR1 MGHRA and CDR2 YSYEKL. Here the CDR3 DNA reads TGCGCCAGCAGCCGAAAACTAGCGGGAGATTACAATGAGCAGTTCTTC. Protein product: CASSRKLAGDYNEQFF.

The chain has TRBV12-3 or TRBV12-4 and TRBJ1-5; no clear D gene. Trimming removed 3 bases at V and 9 bases at J, with 9 bases between. This CDR3 is built from 12 residues. The CDR3 DNA is TGTGCCAGCAGTTTCCCCCAGTCGCCCCAGCATTTT. Protein product: CASSFPQSPQHF.

This clonotype was observed at least ten times. The chain has TRBV21-1 and TRBJ2-1; no check of the table's D call, TRBD1, against the DNA was made. TRBV21-1 is noted as a pseudogene. CDR3 length equals 17 residues. In DNA, the CDR3 is TGTGCCAGCAGCAACACCCCCGGGAAAGGGTACTACAATGAGCAGTTCTTC. As protein: CASSNTPGKGYYNEQFF.